Below, 8 T cell receptor beta chains from the same sample are listed, as sequenced in a study of T cell clusters in autoimmune cytopenias. About 37,500 genome equivalents of blood DNA were amplified for TRB. TRB rearrangements were amplified by touch-down multiplex PCR with mixed TRB-A/B primers. TCRdb reprocessed the multiplex PCR reads and keeps a single row for each CDR3 protein, giving no DNA. The listing contains 3,100 or so distinct CDR3 sequences. Sequencing was performed on peripheral blood. The source of these receptors is a human donor with an autoimmune cytopenia or autoimmune hepatitis (not recorded which).

The chain carries TRBV20-1 and TRBJ2-3; the D call of TRBD2 rests on TCRdb alone, since no DNA is present to check it. Per germline, CDR1 DFQATT and CDR2 SNEGSKA (reference sequence). The length of the CDR3 is 16 residues. CDR3 region: CSADGTSGGPTDTQYF.

J is TRBJ2-5 and V is TRBV4-2; TCRdb's D gene call, TRBD1, goes unchecked for lack of DNA. The CDR3 is 17 amino acids. CDR1 and CDR2 from the germline V gene are LGHNA and YNFKEQ. The CDR3 loop is CASSQTATGTTGKTQYF.

The rearrangement links TRBV19 to TRBJ2-2. The CDR3 sequence is 13 residues long. Germline CDR1 is LNHDA and CDR2 is SQIVND (reference sequence). CDR3 protein: CASSLAATGELFF.

Considering frequency, this clonotype is medium-sized. V usage is TRBV6-1 and J usage is TRBJ2-5. Germline values: CDR1 MNHNS, CDR2 SASEGT. This CDR3 spans 13 amino acids. The CDR3 protein is CASSYDWRETQYF.

This chain links TRBV10-3 with TRBJ1-2. This CDR3 region has 16 residues. CDR1 ENHRY and CDR2 SYGVKD come from the germline V gene. CDR3 region: CAISDGEVNLNYGYTF.

This clonotype ranks as medium-sized in terms of frequency. This sequence joins TRBV13 and TRBJ1-2; TCRdb lists TRBD1, though no DNA is available to test this call. CDR3 length equals 13 residues. Looked up from germline, CDR1 is PRHDT and CDR2 is FYEKMQ (reference sequence). CDR3: CASSLWTEKGYTF.

The rearrangement joins TRBV19 to TRBJ1-3; TCRdb gives TRBD1 as the D gene, but with no DNA this cannot be confirmed. Germline CDR1 is LNHDA and CDR2 is SQIVND (reference sequence). The length of the CDR3 is 18 residues. CDR3 region: CASSSPGDSGLSGNTIYF.

The CDR3 spells CASSLEYSYEQYF. This chain joins TRBV18 and TRBJ2-7. The CDR3 spans 13 residues. CDR1 is KGHSH and CDR2 is LQKENI in the germline V gene.